Listed below are T cell receptor beta chains from one sample, sequenced in a study of CD8+ T cells in alopecia areata. Method: immunoSEQ multiplex PCR; TCRdb's copy keeps in-frame clones and lacks some. The repertoire has about 180,000 clones, 67% of them found once; the top ten carry roughly 11%. Sequencing used CD8+ T cells sorted from blood, obtained at week 0. The receptors here all came from a human donor with alopecia areata. The CDR3 runs from the conserved cysteine through the conserved F or W. A D gene is named only where the DNA matches it firmly. Not every row has a clone size; where given, it reads once, few, many or a size class.

d_gene,abundance,len,j_gene,v_gene,CDR3aa,CDR3nt
TRBD2,NA,13,TRBJ2-1,TRBV19,CATGPGGSNEQFF,TGTGCCACTGGGCCCGGGGGGTCTAATGAGCAGTTCTTC
TRBD2,NA,14,TRBJ2-1,TRBV29-1,CSVDSGASYNEQFF,TGCAGCGTGGATAGCGGGGCCTCCTACAATGAGCAGTTCTTC
TRBD1,NA,16,TRBJ2-1,TRBV15,CATSRPPGQTYNEQFF,TGTGCCACCAGCAGGCCCCCGGGACAGACCTACAATGAGCAGTTCTTC
NA,few,17,TRBJ1-2,TRBV11-2,CASSAGGDYHPNYGYTF,TGTGCCAGCAGCGCGGGAGGGGACTACCACCCTAACTATGGCTACACCTTC
NA,few,16,TRBJ2-3,TRBV7-9,CASSQGTAYSTDTQYF,TGTGCCAGCAGCCAGGGGACTGCCTACTCCACAGATACGCAGTATTTT
TRBD1,NA,15,TRBJ2-1,TRBV30,CAWSVSGGTYNEQFF,TGTGCCTGGAGTGTATCAGGGGGCACCTACAATGAGCAGTTCTTC
TRBD1,NA,16,TRBJ1-6,TRBV4-2,CASSQGQGAANSPLHF,TGTGCCAGCAGCCAAGGGCAGGGGGCTGCTAATTCACCCCTCCACTTT
NA,few,17,TRBJ1-1,TRBV27,CASTSLIGGSVNTEAFF,TGTGCCAGCACTAGTCTCATAGGGGGATCAGTGAACACTGAAGCTTTCTTT
NA,NA,13,TRBJ1-5,TRBV19,CASSIDHNQPQHF,TGTGCCAGTAGTATTGACCACAATCAGCCCCAGCATTTT
NA,NA,13,TRBJ2-7,TRBV25-1,CASSVRSGHEQYF,TGTGCCAGCAGTGTTCGGTCGGGCCACGAGCAGTACTTC
TRBD1,NA,17,TRBJ2-4,TRBV7-9,CASSYPPGQANKNIQYF,TGTGCCAGCAGCTACCCACCGGGACAGGCCAACAAAAACATTCAGTACTTC
NA,NA,16,TRBJ2-3,TRBV5-6,CASSLIAGTSTDTQYF,TGTGCCAGCAGCTTGATCGCGGGAACTAGCACAGATACGCAGTATTTT
NA,few,13,TRBJ2-3,TRBV27,CASREGGTDTQYF,TGTGCCAGCAGAGAAGGGGGCACAGATACGCAGTATTTT
NA,NA,12,TRBJ2-7,TRBV5-4,CASSYGQLEQYF,TGTGCCAGCAGCTACGGACAGCTTGAGCAGTACTTC
NA,few,18,TRBJ2-1,TRBV7-6,CASSLAPRSQTTYNEQFF,TGTGCCAGCAGCTTAGCCCCGCGGAGCCAAACTACCTACAATGAGCAGTTCTTC
TRBD1,NA,18,TRBJ1-3,TRBV5-6,CASSFLIRQGLSGNTIYF,TGTGCCAGCAGCTTCCTAATCAGACAGGGACTCTCTGGAAACACCATATATTTT
TRBD2,few,15,TRBJ2-2,TRBV7-9,CASSPGTSHTGELFF,TGTGCCAGCAGCCCAGGGACTAGTCACACCGGGGAGCTGTTTTTT
NA,NA,11,TRBJ2-3,TRBV4-1,CASSLADTQYF,TGCGCCAGCAGCCTCGCAGATACGCAGTATTTT
NA,once,12,TRBJ2-1,TRBV5-1,CASSLAGLEQFF,TGCGCCAGCAGCTTGGCCGGCCTTGAGCAGTTCTTC
NA,NA,11,TRBJ2-7,TRBV25-1,CASSVGNEQYF,TGTGCCAGCAGTGTGGGGAACGAGCAGTACTTC
NA,NA,18,TRBJ1-5,TRBV2,CASSKQRTQGVLNQPQHF,TGTGCCAGCAGCAAACAACGGACGCAGGGCGTGCTCAATCAGCCCCAGCATTTT
TRBD2,once,16,TRBJ2-5,TRBV6-5,CASSYISGGPGETQYF,TGTGCCAGCAGTTATATCAGCGGGGGGCCAGGAGAGACCCAGTACTTC
NA,NA,14,TRBJ1-1,TRBV9,CASSAQDVSTEAFF,TGTGCCAGCAGCGCACAGGACGTATCCACTGAAGCTTTCTTT
TRBD1,NA,16,TRBJ2-7,TRBV4-2,CASSQGGTGDSYEQYF,TGTGCCAGCAGCCAAGGGGGTACAGGGGACTCCTACGAGCAGTACTTC
NA,few,10,TRBJ1-1,TRBV29-1,CSVVGTEAFF,TGCAGCGTTGTGGGGACTGAAGCTTTCTTT
TRBD2,few,12,TRBJ2-1,TRBV10-3,CAIEGLAGEQFF,TGTGCCATCGAGGGACTAGCCGGGGAGCAGTTCTTC
TRBD1,NA,15,TRBJ1-2,TRBV5-1,CASSLAQGALNGYTF,TGCGCCAGCAGCTTGGCCCAGGGGGCGCTTAATGGCTACACCTTC
NA,NA,15,TRBJ2-6,TRBV4-1,CASSQESSGANVLTF,TGCGCCAGCAGCCAAGAATCCTCTGGGGCCAACGTCCTGACTTTC
TRBD1,NA,15,TRBJ2-4,TRBV19,CASSTGTGWLNIQYF,TGTGCCAGTAGTACTGGGACAGGGTGGTTGAACATTCAGTACTTC
NA,NA,14,TRBJ1-4,TRBV30,CAWSAGAIYEKLFF,TGTGCCTGGAGTGCCGGAGCCATATATGAAAAACTGTTTTTT
TRBD1,NA,13,TRBJ1-2,TRBV5-6,CASSLTGGHGYTF,TGTGCCAGCAGCTTAACAGGGGGCCATGGCTACACCTTC
NA,NA,16,TRBJ2-3,TRBV4-2,CASSQEVGLAGDTQYF,TGTGCCAGCAGCCAAGAAGTTGGGCTAGCCGGCGATACGCAGTATTTT
TRBD1,NA,13,TRBJ2-7,TRBV27,CAVQGESSYEQYF,TGTGCCGTCCAGGGGGAGTCTTCCTACGAGCAGTACTTC
TRBD2,NA,14,TRBJ2-7,TRBV13,CASSLAGGSYEQYF,TGTGCCAGCAGCTTAGCGGGGGGCTCCTACGAGCAGTACTTC